Listed here is a single T cell receptor (beta chain). Patients who underwent sequencing had shown CD8+CD57+ cell expansion by flow cytometry. The sample comes from a study of CD8+CD57+ T cells in acquired aplastic anemia. For the study at large: The sorted CD4+ and CD8+ cells yielded an average approximately 3.3 ug of DNA.

TCR beta VDJ and CDR3 profiling used genomic DNA as template. TCRdb fed the reads into MiXCR, producing one record per CDR3 protein. The data contain over 150,000 distinct CDR3 sequences, around 75% of them seen just once; the ten biggest clones take up approximately 42%. This clonotype was obtained from a human donor with aplastic anemia. Specimen: sorted CD4+, CD8+, or CD8+CD57+ T cells (not recorded which) from PBMCs.

The CDR3 reads CASSPGLAVLGGSYEQYF. The CDR3 DNA sequence: TGTGCCAGCAGCCCGGGACTAGCGGTGTTAGGGGGGAGCTACGAGCAGTACTTC. This rearrangement joins TRBV7-9 to TRBJ2-7; 11 bases map to TRBD2. This CDR3 contains 18 residues. The V gene end was trimmed by 5 bases and the J gene end by 3 bases; junction bases not matched to a gene: 15. Germline V gene data show CDR1 as SEHNR and CDR2 as FQNEAQ (reference sequence).